This T cell receptor beta chain was captured by sequencing in a study of blood T cell repertoires in COVID-19. In the study overall: Sites across the United States, Italy and Spain contributed samples from acute and convalescent COVID-19. PBMCs, B-cell-depleted T cells, or T cells were the source of the cDNA or gDNA that made up the material.

This clone occurred once. In the original processing: Counts of nucleated cells, estimated from reference gene primer amplification, were obtained. Clones were read by immunoSEQ multiplex PCR, and TCRdb kept only the in-frame ones, dropping some. V and J calls and clone size are as listed in that table; D and trimming were resolved from the DNA. The sample holds approximately 450,000 clones, over 75% seen once. The CDR3 length is 19 residues. J was trimmed by 6 bases and V by 5 bases; bases with no gene match: 15. Germline CDR1 reads SEHNR; CDR2 reads FQNEAQ (reference sequence). Symptom resolution, clearance, or two negative PCRs marked the recovered donors of Cohort 3.

This receptor was obtained from a man aged 30 to 45 who had recovered from COVID-19. Specimen: PBMCs or T cells enriched from blood (not recorded which). The gene calls are TRBV7-9 and TRBJ2-1, with 14 positions matching TRBD2. The CDR3 spells CASSLRLAGGYLRPNEQFF. The CDR3 nucleotides are TGTGCCAGCAGCCTTCGACTAGCGGGAGGGTATCTCCGCCCCAATGAGCAGTTCTTC.